Each of the 24 T cell receptor beta chains below was sequenced from the same sample in a study of shared clonotypes between healthy human individuals. Libraries were prepared by immunoSEQ multiplex PCR; TCRdb keeps only in-frame clonotypes and omits some of them. The data hold hundreds of thousands of clones, with around 95% observed a single time. Naive CD8 populations comprised CD45RO-negative cells positively selected for CCR7, excluding terminally differentiated effector memory CD45RA+ cells. The sample consisted of naive CD8+ T cells sorted from blood. All receptors come from a woman under 40 in good health.

The rearrangement links TRBV10-3 to TRBJ1-2, with 7 bases that match TRBD1. Germline-derived CDR1 and CDR2 are ENHRY and SYGVKD. The CDR3 length is 14 residues. Unmatched junction bases numbered 2, after V lost 0 bases and J lost 4 bases. The CDR3, as DNA: TGTGCCATCAGTGAGTCCAGGGGGTTCTATGGCTACACCTTC. This sequence encodes CAISESRGFYGYTF.

The rearrangement uses TRBV15 and TRBJ2-7; the D call may be TRBD1 or TRBD2 (5 bases each). The CDR3 loop spans 16 amino acids. CDR1 and CDR2 (germline): LNHNV, YYDKDF (reference sequence). With 3 bases removed from V and 0 bases from J, the gap between germline ends came to 15 bases. CDR3 loop: CATSSVGTGSSYEQYF. The CDR3, as DNA: TGTGCCACCAGCAGCGTGGGGACGGGCAGCTCCTACGAGCAGTACTTC.

V gene TRBV28 combines with J gene TRBJ2-7, with 7 positions matching TRBD1. CDR1 is MDHEN and CDR2 is SYDVKM in the germline V gene. J gave up 6 bases and V 5 bases, and 10 bases lay outside the gene matches. The CDR3 extends over 14 amino acids. The CDR3 nucleotides read TGTGCCAGCAGTCACGATAACAGGGGTGGCGAGCAGTACTTC. It yields the protein CASSHDNRGGEQYF.

In the case of this clone: Within the sample, other DNA sequences also encode this same CDR3. V gene TRBV4-1 combines with J gene TRBJ1-1; unclear D gene. The CDR3 runs to 13 residues. CDR1 MGHRA and CDR2 YSYEKL come from the germline V gene. Trimming left V 4 bases short and J 5 bases short, with 11 bases between. CDR3 loop: CASSPRVGTEAFF. CDR3 coding DNA: TGCGCCAGCAGCCCGCGTGTGGGGACTGAAGCTTTCTTT.

About this clone: A much more abundant neighbour one base away suggests this may be a read error. Other DNA variants within this sample encode the same CDR3. This sequence joins TRBV4-1 and TRBJ2-7; TRBD1 agrees at 9 bases. V shed 1 base, J shed 3 bases, and the junction held 1 base outside the gene matches. CDR1 is MGHRA and CDR2 is YSYEKL in the germline V gene. This CDR3 is built from 14 residues. CDR3 amino acids: CASSQGTGVYEQYF. DNA for the CDR3: TGCGCCAGCAGCCAAGGGACAGGGGTCTACGAGCAGTACTTC.

This chain connects TRBV19 to TRBJ2-5; D unresolved. The CDR3 runs 14 residues. V was clipped by 2 bases and J by 5 bases, with 12 bases between them. CDR1 is LNHDA and CDR2 is SQIVND in the germline V gene (reference sequence). The CDR3 here is CASSISALVETQYF. The CDR3 DNA sequence: TGTGCCAGTAGTATATCGGCCCTAGTGGAGACCCAGTACTTC.

As for this clone: Distinct nucleotide sequences in the sample also encode this CDR3. DNA of the CDR3: TGTGCCAGCAGTTTTAGCGGGAGTCCCTACGAGCAGTACTTC. Protein: CASSFSGSPYEQYF. V usage is TRBV27 and J usage is TRBJ2-7, with TRBD2 matching over 9 bases. J was trimmed by 2 bases and V by 3 bases; bases with no gene match: 2. CDR1 and CDR2 (germline): MNHEY, SMNVEV (reference sequence). The CDR3 spans 14 residues.

The rearrangement links TRBV14 to TRBJ2-1; 8 bases fit TRBD2. J was trimmed by 0 bases and V by 1 base; bases with no gene match: 8. This CDR3 region has 18 residues. CDR1 and CDR2 (germline): SGHDN, FVKESK. CDR3 residues: CASSQVPIAGTSYNEQFF. CDR3 sequence (DNA): TGTGCCAGCAGCCAAGTTCCGATAGCGGGAACCTCCTACAATGAGCAGTTCTTC.

The chain employs TRBV11-2 and TRBJ2-7, with a possible D match to TRBD2 (6 bases). Between the trimmed V and J ends, which lost 6 bases and 4 bases, there was a span of 19 bases. The CDR3 has 15 residues. Germline CDR1 and CDR2: SGHAT and FQNNGV. The CDR3 here is CASSSRLVTVYEQYF. The CDR3 DNA follows: TGTGCCAGCAGTTCGCGACTAGTAACAGTGTACGAGCAGTACTTC.

The genes are TRBV5-1 and TRBJ1-3; D call uncertain. This CDR3 has 15 amino acids. Germline values: CDR1 SGHRS, CDR2 YFSETQ. The V gene lost 0 bases and the J gene lost 1 base, with 8 bases spanning the gap. CDR3 bases: TGCGCCAGCAGCTTGGGGTCGGGGTCTGGAAACACCATATATTTT. Amino acids: CASSLGSGSGNTIYF.

As regards this clone: The sample has other DNA sequences that encode this CDR3 too. The chain is built from TRBV27 and TRBJ1-1; D perhaps matches TRBD1 (6 bases). V lost 3 bases and J lost 1, with 9 bases in between. The CDR3 runs 14 residues. CDR1 MNHEY and CDR2 SMNVEV come from the germline V gene (reference sequence). The CDR3 DNA reads TGTGCCAGCAGTTTCTCGGGGGCGAACACTGAAGCTTTCTTT. It encodes CASSFSGANTEAFF.

This chain uses TRBV13 with TRBJ2-7, with D uncertain. Germline V lookup: CDR1 PRHDT, CDR2 FYEKMQ (reference sequence). Trimming stripped 0 bases from V and 6 bases from J, with 6 bases between. The CDR3 is 12 amino acids. CDR3 region: CASSLGKSEQYF. The CDR3 DNA follows: TGTGCCAGCAGCTTAGGCAAATCCGAGCAGTACTTC.

This chain uses TRBV9 with TRBJ2-7; D is possibly TRBD2 (6 bases). Trimming left V 4 bases short and J 6 bases short, with 23 bases between. CDR1 and CDR2 from the germline V gene are SGDLS and YYNGEE. The CDR3 covers 16 residues. CDR3 bases: TGTGCCAGCAGCTTCAACCGGGACTCCGGCTGGTCCGAGCAGTACTTC. Translating gives CASSFNRDSGWSEQYF.

This clone was counted a single time. The CDR3 nucleotides are TGCGCCAGCAGCCCACGACTAGCCCCCTACGAGCAGTACTTC. Amino acids: CASSPRLAPYEQYF. The chain joins TRBV4-1 to TRBJ2-7, with 7 bases matching TRBD2. The V gene's germline CDR1 is MGHRA and CDR2 YSYEKL. Trimming removed 4 bases from V and 2 bases from J; junction bases left unmatched: 5. This CDR3 spans 14 amino acids.

This clone has a single count. The CDR3: CASSLLPRDRRSYEQYF. In DNA form, the CDR3 reads TGTGCCAGCAGTCTACTCCCCCGGGACAGGAGATCCTACGAGCAGTACTTC. This chain uses TRBV27 with TRBJ2-5, with TRBD1 identical over 8 bases. Near its end, the DNA agrees better with TRBJ2-7, so the J call may be wrong. Germline-derived CDR1 and CDR2 are MNHEY and SMNVEV (reference sequence). This CDR3 region has 17 residues.

This clone has just a few counts. V is TRBV4-1 and J is TRBJ1-5, with no clear D. Germline values: CDR1 MGHRA, CDR2 YSYEKL. V was clipped by 0 bases and J by 9 bases, with 9 bases between them. The CDR3 spans 13 residues. DNA for the CDR3: TGCGCCAGCAGCCAAGATCCCGCGTGGCCCCAGCATTTT. Protein product: CASSQDPAWPQHF.

This clone was seen a handful of times. The chain is built from TRBV6-5 and TRBJ1-2; unclear D gene. Germline V gene sequence: CDR1 MNHEY, CDR2 SVGAGI. The CDR3 length is 13 residues. Trimming shortened V by 5 bases and J by 6 bases, and 13 bases separated the two germline ends. CDR3 nucleotides: TGTGCCAGCAGTCCCTTCGGCGCGGATGGCTACACCTTC. This sequence encodes CASSPFGADGYTF.

The table lists this clone with a count of one. CDR3 residues: CASSLFWGNSSGANVLTF. CDR3 coding DNA: TGTGCCAGCAGCTTGTTTTGGGGGAACAGCTCTGGGGCCAACGTCCTGACTTTC. The chain uses TRBV5-6 and TRBJ2-6; the D gene could be TRBD1 or TRBD2 (5 bases each). V lost 1 base and J 0 bases, leaving 14 bases between the germline ends. CDR1 and CDR2 from the germline V gene are SGHDT and YYEEEE. The CDR3 spans 18 residues.

The chain uses TRBV4-1 and TRBJ2-7; 8 bases are shared with TRBD2. J gave up 3 bases and V 0 bases, and 4 bases lay outside the gene matches. The CDR3 length is 15 residues. CDR1 MGHRA and CDR2 YSYEKL come from the germline V gene. In nucleotides, the CDR3 is TGCGCCAGCAGCCAAGAATGGACTAGCAGCTACGAGCAGTACTTC. Protein sequence: CASSQEWTSSYEQYF.

J is TRBJ2-5 and V is TRBV27; 10 nucleotides line up with TRBD2. The J call could be wrong; TRBJ2-7 is a better fit for the DNA end. Looked up from germline, CDR1 is MNHEY and CDR2 is SMNVEV (reference sequence). The CDR3 runs to 15 residues. The CDR3 coding sequence is TGTGCCAGCAGTTCGGGACTAGCGAGTTCCTACGAGCAGTACTTC. Amino acids: CASSSGLASSYEQYF.

J is TRBJ2-7 and V is TRBV11-2; 7 bases line up with TRBD1. After removal of 5 bases from V and 2 bases from J, the junction contained 9 bases not matched to a gene. Germline V CDR1 and CDR2: SGHAT, FQNNGV. The CDR3 runs 15 residues. The CDR3 sequence is CASSSTGTEAYEQYF. Written as DNA, the CDR3 is TGTGCCAGCAGCAGTACCGGGACAGAAGCCTACGAGCAGTACTTC.

The chain combines TRBV13 with TRBJ2-7, with 9 bases lining up with TRBD2. V was pared by 3 bases and J by 4 bases, with 1 base of the junction left unmatched. Germline lookup yields CDR1 PRHDT and CDR2 FYEKMQ (reference sequence). CDR3 length: 13 amino acids. The CDR3 region is CASSFTSGYEQYF. CDR3 nucleotides: TGTGCCAGCAGCTTTACTAGCGGGTACGAGCAGTACTTC.

The chain combines TRBV4-1 with TRBJ1-1; D is unclear. The CDR3 is 13 amino acids. Trimming removed 3 bases from V and 1 base from J, with 6 bases in between. CDR1 and CDR2 from the germline V gene are MGHRA and YSYEKL. CDR3 nucleotide sequence: TGCGCCAGCAGCCAGGGGAGGAACACTGAAGCTTTCTTT. Amino acids: CASSQGRNTEAFF.

V is TRBV28 and J is TRBJ1-1, with D unclear. The CDR3 covers 11 residues. The V gene lost 4 bases and the J gene lost 11 bases, with 11 bases spanning the gap. The germline gives CDR1 MDHEN, CDR2 SYDVKM. The chain's CDR3 is CASSYAGRAFF. The CDR3 DNA follows: TGTGCCAGCAGTTACGCCGGGAGGGCTTTCTTT.